This TCR beta chain is drawn from a study of OX40 agonist ivuxolimab in advanced cancers. General study results and limits: Some patients who did not respond also had low normalized T-cell clonal expansion.

This CDR3 has 12 amino acids. Looked up from germline, CDR1 is MNHEY and CDR2 is SVGAGI. Some clones are missing from TCRdb's copy, which holds only in-frame ones; the method was immunoSEQ multiplex PCR. The sample holds 76,000 or so clones, approximately 85% seen once. This clone was seen a single time. Its cognate antigen is unknown. At one boundary the junction diverges from the germline segment, which might be a read error. Other DNA sequences in the sample encode the same CDR3. Specimen: CD4+ or CD8+ T cells sorted from blood, collected in a trial of the OX40 agonist ivuxolimab. The sequence was collected from an adult with an advanced solid tumor such as melanoma, head and neck, liver or kidney cancer. This chain connects TRBV6-5 to TRBJ1-1; D is ambiguous. The CDR3 protein is CASSYAPGEAFF. As DNA, the CDR3 is TGTGCCAGCAGTTACGCCCCCGGGGAAGCCTTCTTT.